Each of the 24 T cell receptor beta chains below was sequenced from the same sample in a study of control samples from healthy donors and cancer patients. TCRdb's table, derived via immunoSEQ multiplex PCR, lists solely in-frame clones and lacks some. The sample holds 85,000 to 100,000 clones; 80% to 95% are singletons and the top ten take around 8.5%. The sample was blood. All receptors derive from a man aged 18 to 35 in good health.

The chain uses TRBV18 and TRBJ1-4, with TRBD1 as a possible D gene (6 bases). V was pared by 5 bases and J by 7 bases, with 14 bases between. The germline gives CDR1 KGHSH, CDR2 LQKENI. The CDR3 runs 14 residues. As DNA, the CDR3 is TGTGCCAGCTCAAGGGGGACTGTGAGTGAAAAACTGTTTTTT. This translates into CASSRGTVSEKLFF.

The V gene is TRBV6-5, the J gene TRBJ1-1, with a possible D match to TRBD1 (6 bases). CDR3 length: 15 amino acids. Germline CDR1 reads MNHEY; CDR2 reads SVGAGI. Trimming removed 6 bases from V and 0 bases from J, with 14 bases in between. The CDR3: CASRKRTALNTEAFF. CDR3 DNA sequence: TGTGCCAGCAGGAAGAGGACAGCTTTGAACACTGAAGCTTTCTTT.

This clone was counted between two and nine times. This chain connects TRBV19 to TRBJ1-1; D is unresolved. The germline V and J ends were trimmed by 1 base and 3 bases, with 6 bases remaining between them. Germline V CDR1 and CDR2: LNHDA, SQIVND (reference sequence). The CDR3 is made up of 13 amino acids. CDR3 protein: CASSIAAYTEAFF. The CDR3 DNA reads as TGTGCCAGTAGTATAGCCGCCTACACTGAAGCTTTCTTT.

J is TRBJ2-1 and V is TRBV7-2; no clear D gene. Germline CDR1 is SGHTA and CDR2 is FQGNSA. This CDR3 is 14 amino acids long. V lost 3 bases and J 6 bases, leaving 12 bases between the germline ends. CDR3 sequence reads: CASSFGPVLNEQFF. The CDR3 bases are TGTGCCAGCAGCTTTGGTCCCGTTCTCAATGAGCAGTTCTTC.

This rearrangement joins TRBV5-1 to TRBJ1-1; no reliable D call. Germline CDR1 is SGHRS and CDR2 is YFSETQ. This CDR3 contains 15 residues. V was clipped by 0 bases and J by 0 bases, with 9 bases between them. The CDR3, as DNA: TGCGCCAGCAGCTTGGGTCCAGTGATGAACACTGAAGCTTTCTTT. Translated: CASSLGPVMNTEAFF.

This clone was seen just once. V is TRBV7-6 and J is TRBJ2-2, with 7 positions matching TRBD1. Germline lookup yields CDR1 SGHVS and CDR2 FNYEAQ. This CDR3 region has 15 residues. The V and J ends lost 5 bases and 3 bases, in that order; junction bases with no gene match: 6. This CDR3 reads CASSTTGAHTGELFF. DNA for the CDR3: TGTGCCAGCAGCACCACAGGGGCCCACACCGGGGAGCTGTTTTTT.

This chain uses TRBV4-1 with TRBJ2-7; 8 nucleotides agree with TRBD2. Germline lookup yields CDR1 MGHRA and CDR2 YSYEKL. The CDR3 runs to 13 residues. V lost 3 bases and J lost 7; bases outside the gene matches: 5. CDR3 nucleotide sequence: TGCGCCAGCAGCCAGTCTCTAGCGGGTGAGCAGTACTTC. Translated: CASSQSLAGEQYF.

The chain joins TRBV12-3 or TRBV12-4 to TRBJ2-7, with no clear D. Trimming took off 2 bases at V and 3 bases at J, with 8 bases between the two ends. The CDR3 totals 13 residues. CDR3 region: CASSLRRVYEQYF. The CDR3 nucleotides are TGTGCCAGCAGTTTACGAAGGGTCTACGAGCAGTACTTC.

This chain uses TRBV6-2 or TRBV6-3 with TRBJ2-5, with D uncertain. Per germline, CDR1 MNHEY and CDR2 SVGEGT. Trimming cost V 2 bases and J 1 base, with 2 bases left between them. The CDR3 has 12 amino acids. This chain's CDR3 is CASSYVQETQYF. The CDR3, as DNA: TGTGCCAGCAGTTACGTCCAAGAGACCCAGTACTTC.

V gene TRBV19 combines with J gene TRBJ1-6; D is uncertain. The V and J ends lost 1 base and 6 bases respectively, with 1 base between them. Germline assignment: CDR1 LNHDA and CDR2 SQIVND (reference sequence). The CDR3 covers 12 residues. The CDR3 DNA reads TGTGCCAGTAGTATAGGTAATTCACCCCTCCACTTT. Amino acid sequence: CASSIGNSPLHF. Variable domain in full (rest from reference TRBV19 and TRBJ1-6): DGGITQSPKYLFRKEGQNVTLSCEQNLNHDAMYWYRQDPGQGLRLIYYSQIVNDFQKGDIAEGYSVSREKKESFPLTVTSAQKNPTAFYLCASSIGNSPLHFGNGTRLTVT.

The rearrangement uses TRBV7-9 and TRBJ2-1; TRBD1 matches 7 bases. The CDR3 runs 17 residues. Germline V gives CDR1 SEHNR, CDR2 FQNEAQ (reference sequence). V lost 4 bases, J lost 4 bases, and 13 bases stayed unmatched. The CDR3, as DNA: TGTGCCAGCAGCTCAAGTGACAGGGCTCCCCTGTACAATGAGCAGTTCTTC. Amino acids: CASSSSDRAPLYNEQFF.

The chain has TRBV19 and TRBJ1-1; TRBD1 is a possible D gene (5 bases). V lost 5 bases to trimming and J lost 2 bases, with 12 bases between them. The CDR3 is 14 amino acids. Looked up from germline, CDR1 is LNHDA and CDR2 is SQIVND (reference sequence). The CDR3 spells CASSRQGSNTEAFF. The CDR3 DNA is TGTGCCAGTAGTCGGCAGGGCAGTAACACTGAAGCTTTCTTT.

The CDR3 nucleotides are TGTGCCAGCAGTTACTCCCAAAGTCGACTAGCCCTGAGCACAGATACGCAGTATTTT. Protein: CASSYSQSRLALSTDTQYF. The chain recombines TRBV6-2 or TRBV6-3 with TRBJ2-3; 7 bases are shared with TRBD2. The CDR3 runs 19 residues. From germline, CDR1 is MNHEY and CDR2 SVGEGT. Trimming took 0 bases from V and 0 from J; bases not matched to a gene: 12.

The J gene is TRBJ1-5, the V gene TRBV7-8; TRBD1 agrees at 12 bases. Germline-derived CDR1 and CDR2 are SGHVS and FQNEAQ. CDR3 length equals 19 residues. Losses at the gene ends were 5 bases for V and 5 bases for J; bases not matched to a gene: 16. The CDR3 is CASSDIPGQGAVGDQPQHF. CDR3 in DNA: TGTGCCAGCAGCGATATCCCGGGACAGGGGGCGGTCGGCGATCAGCCCCAGCATTTT.

The J gene is TRBJ1-5, the V gene TRBV6-2 or TRBV6-3; 9 nucleotides line up with TRBD1. The CDR3 extends over 17 amino acids. Germline CDR1 and CDR2: MNHEY and SVGEGT. V was clipped by 4 bases and J by 7 bases; unmatched bases: 14. CDR3: CASSSGGTGSRHQPQHF. In DNA, the CDR3 is TGTGCCAGCAGTTCAGGGGGGACAGGGAGTCGGCACCAGCCCCAGCATTTT.

V is TRBV9 and J is TRBJ1-2; D is perhaps TRBD1 (5 bases). This CDR3 spans 17 amino acids. The germline V and J ends were trimmed by 0 bases and 3 bases, with 18 bases remaining between them. Germline V lookup: CDR1 SGDLS, CDR2 YYNGEE. This CDR3 is CASSVVEQGEADYGYTF. The CDR3, as DNA: TGTGCCAGCAGCGTAGTAGAGCAGGGCGAAGCGGACTATGGCTACACCTTC. The variable domain in full, with the rest retrieved from reference TRBV9 and TRBJ1-2, is DSGVTQTPKHLITATGQRVTLRCSPRSGDLSVYWYQQSLDQGLQFLIQYYNGEERAKGNILERFSAQQFPDLHSELNLSSLELGDSALYFCASSVVEQGEADYGYTFGSGTRLTVV.

The chain is built from TRBV7-9 and TRBJ1-3; D remains unclear. Germline CDR1 SEHNR, CDR2 FQNEAQ (reference sequence). Trimming stripped 1 base from V and 0 bases from J, with 13 bases between. This CDR3 contains 17 residues. As DNA, the CDR3 is TGTGCCAGCAGCTTAGTCGGCAGCACGAACTCTGGAAACACCATATATTTT. Translating gives CASSLVGSTNSGNTIYF.

The chain joins TRBV7-9 to TRBJ2-7; D unresolved. V lost 1 base to trimming and J lost 5 bases, with 21 bases between them. The V gene's germline CDR1 is SEHNR and CDR2 FQNEAQ (reference sequence). This CDR3 has 17 amino acids. This CDR3 is CASSLVTASTGEDEQYF. Written as DNA, the CDR3 is TGTGCCAGCAGCTTAGTGACGGCCTCCACGGGCGAAGACGAGCAGTACTTC.

V and J are TRBV9 and TRBJ1-1, with D unresolved. CDR3 length equals 13 residues. Per germline, CDR1 SGDLS and CDR2 YYNGEE. The V gene lost 4 bases and the J gene lost 11 bases, with 18 bases spanning the gap. The CDR3 DNA sequence: TGTGCCAGCAGCCCCCCCGGGTTTGAGCGGGCTTTCTTT. Translated: CASSPPGFERAFF.

V is TRBV5-8 and J is TRBJ1-5; perhaps TRBD1 as D (5 bases). CDR1 SGHTS and CDR2 YDEGEE come from the germline V gene. With 0 bases removed from V and 11 bases from J, the gap between germline ends came to 6 bases. This CDR3 region has 11 residues. The CDR3 DNA reads as TGTGCCAGCAGCTTGGACAGGTCCCAGCATTTT. It codes for CASSLDRSQHF.

V gene TRBV6-5 combines with J gene TRBJ1-1, with no clear D. Germline lookup yields CDR1 MNHEY and CDR2 SVGAGI. V dropped 2 bases and J dropped 2 bases, with 9 bases sitting between them. The CDR3 runs 14 residues. The CDR3 DNA is TGTGCCAGCAGTTACGGAGCCGCCAACACTGAAGCTTTCTTT. Protein: CASSYGAANTEAFF.

The chain combines TRBV18 with TRBJ1-5, with D hard to call. In germline, CDR1 is KGHSH, CDR2 LQKENI. With 3 bases removed from V and 0 bases from J, the gap between germline ends came to 18 bases. The CDR3 length is 18 residues. The CDR3 sequence: CASSPIPARTYSNQPQHF. The CDR3 nucleotides are TGTGCCAGCTCACCCATCCCTGCCAGGACCTATAGCAATCAGCCCCAGCATTTT.

This chain connects TRBV11-2 to TRBJ1-1; no reliable D call. Germline CDR1 SGHAT, CDR2 FQNNGV. V lost 0 bases and J lost 0, with 11 bases in between. The length of the CDR3 is 16 residues. The DNA of the CDR3 is TGTGCCAGCAGCTTAGATTATTCGGAGTTGAACACTGAAGCTTTCTTT. Amino acids: CASSLDYSELNTEAFF. The variable domain in full, with the rest retrieved from reference TRBV11-2 and TRBJ1-1, is EAGVAQSPRYKIIEKRQSVAFWCNPISGHATLYWYQQILGQGPKLLIQFQNNGVVDDSQLPKDRFSAERLKGVDSTLKIQPAKLEDSAVYLCASSLDYSELNTEAFFGQGTRLTVV.

The rearrangement links TRBV9 to TRBJ2-3, with TRBD2 identical over 7 bases. CDR3 length equals 17 residues. Losses at the gene ends were 1 base for V and 2 bases for J; bases not matched to a gene: 10. The germline CDR1 and CDR2 sequences are SGDLS and YYNGEE. The CDR3 DNA reads TGTGCCAGCAGCGTAACCTCATTAGCGGGCACCACAGATACGCAGTATTTT. This encodes CASSVTSLAGTTDTQYF.